Described below is a single T cell receptor (beta chain) sequence and its context. This sample is part of a study of blood T cell repertoires in COVID-19. Overall study: The samples span acute and convalescent COVID-19 from the United States, Italy and Spain. Sources were T cells, B-cell-depleted T cells, or PBMCs; the material itself was cDNA or gDNA.

Original handling: Amplification of reference gene primers was used by the study to estimate nucleated cell counts. Data came from immunoSEQ multiplex PCR; TCRdb stores just in-frame clones and leaves some out. From that table come the V and J calls and clone size; the DNA was used to work out D and trimming. The sample lists a few hundred thousand clones; roughly 88% were seen once. V lost 5 bases and J lost 5, with 24 bases in between. The CDR3 spans 17 residues. CDR1 LNHDA and CDR2 SQIVND come from the germline V gene (reference sequence). The sequencing input was peripheral blood. The sequence was obtained from a man aged 80 or over with acute or convalescent COVID-19. This chain uses TRBV19 with TRBJ1-1; a weak D match, TRBD1 (6 bases). CDR3 DNA: TGTGCCAGTAGTTTCCGGGACACCTCCCTCGGTGAAACTGAAGCTTTCTTT. Translation gives CASSFRDTSLGETEAFF.